Presented here are 11 T cell receptor beta chains from one specimen sequenced in a study of blood T cell repertoires in COVID-19. This table comes from immunoSEQ multiplex PCR, and its TCRdb copy is limited to in-frame clones, with some not included. The sample lists about 200,000 clones; 80% to 90% were seen once. The sample was PBMCs or T cells enriched from blood (not recorded which). The receptors shown here come from a woman in her forties or fifties who had been exposed to COVID-19.

The chain couples TRBV2 to TRBJ2-3; D perhaps matches TRBD2 (5 bases). Germline CDR1 SNHLY, CDR2 FYNNEI. This CDR3 contains 15 residues. V lost 6 bases and J 0 bases, leaving 13 bases between the germline ends. The CDR3 here is CASRVSAVSTDTQYF. CDR3 coding DNA: TGTGCCAGCAGGGTCTCAGCGGTTAGCACAGATACGCAGTATTTT. Full variable domain (rest looked up from reference TRBV2 and TRBJ2-3): EPEVTQTPSHQVTQMGQEVILRCVPISNHLYFYWYRQILGQKVEFLVSFYNNEISEKSEIFDDQFSVERPDGSNFTLKIRSTKLEDSAMYFCASRVSAVSTDTQYFGPGTRLTVL.

This chain connects TRBV19 to TRBJ1-4, with TRBD1 as a possible D gene (6 bases). The CDR3 covers 14 residues. CDR1 is LNHDA and CDR2 is SQIVND in the germline V gene (reference sequence). V gave up 1 base and J gave up 7 bases, with 10 bases separating them. The CDR3 nucleotides are TGTGCCAGTAGTATAGCCGCGACAGGTGAAAAACTGTTTTTT. It is translated as CASSIAATGEKLFF.

This clone has just one count. The rearrangement joins TRBV10-2 to TRBJ2-7, with 7 bases fitting TRBD1. Germline assignment: CDR1 WSHSY and CDR2 SAAADI. Trimming at V came to 7 bases and at J to 3 bases, leaving 6 bases not matched to a gene. The CDR3 extends over 13 amino acids. DNA for the CDR3: TGCGCCAGCATGCCGAGACAGGGCTACGAGCAGTACTTC. This encodes CASMPRQGYEQYF.

V usage is TRBV12-3 or TRBV12-4 and J usage is TRBJ1-1, with D perhaps matching TRBD1 (6 bases). The CDR3 totals 13 residues. The V gene lost 6 bases and the J gene lost 8 bases, with 16 bases spanning the gap. The chain's CDR3 is CASRQQETGEAFF. The DNA for the CDR3 is TGTGCCAGCAGGCAACAAGAGACAGGCGAAGCTTTCTTT.

The chain recombines TRBV4-1 with TRBJ1-3; a possible D gene is TRBD1 (6 bases). V was trimmed by 2 bases and J by 4 bases, leaving 18 bases between them. This CDR3 spans 17 amino acids. CDR1 and CDR2 from the germline V gene are MGHRA and YSYEKL. The CDR3 reads CASSQFYGGGAGNTIYF. In DNA form, the CDR3 reads TGCGCCAGCAGCCAATTCTATGGGGGGGGCGCAGGAAACACCATATATTTT.

Worth noting for this clone: Within the sample, other DNA sequences also encode this same CDR3. The chain is built from TRBV7-2 and TRBJ2-5; 10 bases map to TRBD1. The CDR3 loop spans 14 amino acids. Germline V CDR1 and CDR2: SGHTA, FQGNSA. The trim removed 3 bases at V and 5 bases at J, leaving 3 bases unmatched. CDR3 residues: CASSFDRGQETQYF. Here the CDR3 DNA reads TGTGCCAGCAGCTTCGACAGGGGGCAGGAGACCCAGTACTTC.

V is TRBV11-1 and J is TRBJ2-3; D may be TRBD1 (7 bases). The germline V gene encodes CDR1 SGHAT and CDR2 FQDESV (reference sequence). This CDR3 is built from 16 residues. The germline V and J ends were trimmed by 6 bases and 5 bases, with 21 bases remaining between them. The CDR3 protein is CASRQDGPGGRDTQYF. CDR3 in DNA: TGTGCCAGCAGACAGGACGGACCAGGGGGGAGAGATACGCAGTATTTT. The full variable domain, completed using reference TRBV11-1 and TRBJ2-3, is EAEVAQSPRYKITEKSQAVAFWCDPISGHATLYWYRQILGQGPELLVQFQDESVVDDSQLPKDRFSAERLKGVDSTLKIQPAELGDSAMYLCASRQDGPGGRDTQYFGPGTRLTVL.

The chain is built from TRBV15 and TRBJ2-7; no definite D call. The CDR3 sequence is 12 residues long. The V end lost 5 bases, the J end lost 3 bases, and 8 bases lay between the germline ends. The V gene's germline CDR1 is LNHNV and CDR2 YYDKDF (reference sequence). Here the CDR3 DNA reads TGTGCCACCAGCGCCTTCTACTACGAGCAGTACTTC. The encoded protein is CATSAFYYEQYF.

This rearrangement joins TRBV5-6 to TRBJ1-6; 9 bases are shared with TRBD1. V lost 2 bases, J lost 10 bases, and 4 bases stayed unmatched. Per germline, CDR1 SGHDT and CDR2 YYEEEE. CDR3 length: 14 residues. CDR3 protein: CASSFRQGGSPLHF. As DNA, the CDR3 is TGTGCCAGCAGCTTTAGACAGGGGGGCTCACCCCTCCACTTT.

The chain joins TRBV19 to TRBJ1-1, with D hard to call. CDR3 length: 14 residues. Between the trimmed V and J ends, which lost 4 bases and 2 bases, there was a span of 11 bases. Germline V CDR1 and CDR2: LNHDA, SQIVND (reference sequence). The CDR3 region is CASSTLNGNTEAFF. The CDR3 DNA is TGTGCCAGTAGTACCCTAAACGGTAACACTGAAGCTTTCTTT.

The rearrangement links TRBV24-1 to TRBJ2-7, with 10 bases that match TRBD1. The CDR3 runs 15 residues. Per the germline V gene, CDR1 is KGHDR and CDR2 is SFDVKD. After removal of 7 bases from V and 4 bases from J, the junction contained 9 bases not matched to a gene. The CDR3 sequence: CATSFAGQGSYEQYF. In nucleotides, the CDR3 is TGTGCCACCAGCTTTGCGGGACAGGGGAGTTACGAGCAGTACTTC.